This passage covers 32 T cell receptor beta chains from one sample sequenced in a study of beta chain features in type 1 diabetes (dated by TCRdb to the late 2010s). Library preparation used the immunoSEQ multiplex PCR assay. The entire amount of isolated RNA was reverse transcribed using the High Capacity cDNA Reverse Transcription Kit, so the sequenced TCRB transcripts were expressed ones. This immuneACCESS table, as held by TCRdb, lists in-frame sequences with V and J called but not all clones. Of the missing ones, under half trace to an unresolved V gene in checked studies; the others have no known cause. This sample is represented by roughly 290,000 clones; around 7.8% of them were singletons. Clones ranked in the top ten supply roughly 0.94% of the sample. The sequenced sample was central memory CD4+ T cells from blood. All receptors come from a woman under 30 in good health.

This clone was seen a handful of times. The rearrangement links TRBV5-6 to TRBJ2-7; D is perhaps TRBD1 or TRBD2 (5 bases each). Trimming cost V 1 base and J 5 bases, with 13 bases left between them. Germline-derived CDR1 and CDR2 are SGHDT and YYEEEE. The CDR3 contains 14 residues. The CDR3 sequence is CASSLIEGNHEQYV. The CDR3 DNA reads TGTGCCAGCAGCTTGATAGAGGGGAATCACGAGCAGTACGTC.

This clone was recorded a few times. In DNA form, the CDR3 reads TGTGCCAGCAGCTTAACAGGGGCCTCCATGAACACTGAAGCTTTCTTT. Amino acid sequence: CASSLTGASMNTEAFF. The V gene is TRBV7-2, the J gene TRBJ1-1, with TRBD1 identical over 7 bases. After removal of 2 bases from V and 0 bases from J, the junction contained 6 bases not matched to a gene. The CDR3 extends over 16 amino acids. Germline V gene lookup returns CDR1 SGHTA and CDR2 FQGNSA.

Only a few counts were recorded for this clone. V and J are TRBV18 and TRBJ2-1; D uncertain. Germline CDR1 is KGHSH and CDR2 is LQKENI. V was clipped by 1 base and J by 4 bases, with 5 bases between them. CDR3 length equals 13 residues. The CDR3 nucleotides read TGTGCCAGCTCACCACGGGCGTACAATGAGCAGTTCTTC. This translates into CASSPRAYNEQFF.

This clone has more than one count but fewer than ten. The CDR3 bases are TGTGCCAGCAGTCCGGCCGGGGTAGATACGCAGTATTTT. Protein product: CASSPAGVDTQYF. The chain is built from TRBV5-5 and TRBJ2-3; possibly TRBD2 for D (5 bases). The CDR3 loop spans 13 amino acids. Germline CDR1 reads SGHKS; CDR2 reads YYEKEE (reference sequence). V was cut by 5 bases and J by 5 bases, with 12 bases left in between.

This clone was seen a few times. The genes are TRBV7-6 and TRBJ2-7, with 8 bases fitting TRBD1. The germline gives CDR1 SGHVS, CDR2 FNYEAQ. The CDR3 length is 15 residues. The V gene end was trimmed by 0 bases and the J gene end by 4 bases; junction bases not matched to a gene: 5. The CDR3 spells CASSLAWDRPYEQYF. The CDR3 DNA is TGTGCCAGCAGCTTAGCATGGGACAGGCCTTACGAGCAGTACTTC.

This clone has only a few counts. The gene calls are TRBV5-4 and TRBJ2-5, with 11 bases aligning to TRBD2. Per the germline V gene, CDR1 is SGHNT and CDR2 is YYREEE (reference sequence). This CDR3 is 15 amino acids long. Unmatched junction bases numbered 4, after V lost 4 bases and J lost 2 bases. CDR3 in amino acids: CASSAGTSGQETQYF. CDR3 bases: TGTGCCAGCAGCGCCGGGACTAGCGGTCAAGAGACCCAGTACTTC.

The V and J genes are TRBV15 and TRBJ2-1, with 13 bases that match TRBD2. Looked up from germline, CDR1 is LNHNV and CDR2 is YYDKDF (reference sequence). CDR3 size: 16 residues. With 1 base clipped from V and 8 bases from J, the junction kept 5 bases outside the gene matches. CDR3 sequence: CATSRGTSGGADEQFF. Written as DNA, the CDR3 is TGTGCCACCAGCAGAGGAACTAGCGGGGGGGCTGATGAGCAGTTCTTC.

This CDR3 is CASSRSATQGTGELFF. The CDR3, as DNA: TGTGCCAGCAGCCGATCCGCAACACAGGGAACCGGGGAGCTGTTTTTT. This chain connects TRBV7-9 to TRBJ2-2, with a weak D call TRBD1 (6 bases). Per germline, CDR1 SEHNR and CDR2 FQNEAQ (reference sequence). Deletions cut 5 bases from V and 5 bases from J, with 18 bases between. The CDR3 loop spans 16 amino acids.

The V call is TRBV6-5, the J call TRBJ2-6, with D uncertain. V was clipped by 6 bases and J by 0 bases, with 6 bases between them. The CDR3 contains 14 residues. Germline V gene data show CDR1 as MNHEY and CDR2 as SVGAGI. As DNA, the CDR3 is TGTGCCAGCAGGCGCGTCTCTGGGGCCAACGTCCTGACTTTC. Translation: CASRRVSGANVLTF.

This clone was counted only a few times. CDR3 in DNA: TGCGCCAGCAGCCCCCCGGCCAGGACAGGGGGTGGTGAGCAGTTCTTC. It yields the protein CASSPPARTGGGEQFF. The rearrangement uses TRBV4-1 and TRBJ2-1; TRBD1 matches 10 bases. Trimming took 4 bases from V and 9 from J; bases not matched to a gene: 12. The germline V gene has CDR1 MGHRA and CDR2 YSYEKL. CDR3 length: 16 amino acids.

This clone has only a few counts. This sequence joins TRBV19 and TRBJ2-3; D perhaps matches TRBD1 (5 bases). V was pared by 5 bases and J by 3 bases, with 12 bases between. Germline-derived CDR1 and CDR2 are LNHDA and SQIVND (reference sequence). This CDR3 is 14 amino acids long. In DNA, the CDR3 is TGTGCCAGTAGTCCGGCAGGGTGGACAGATACGCAGTATTTT. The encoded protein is CASSPAGWTDTQYF.

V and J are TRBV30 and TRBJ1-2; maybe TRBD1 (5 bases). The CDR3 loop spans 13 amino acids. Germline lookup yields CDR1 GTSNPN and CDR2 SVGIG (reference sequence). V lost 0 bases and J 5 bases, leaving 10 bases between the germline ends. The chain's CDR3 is CAWSVGDRYGYTF. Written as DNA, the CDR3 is TGTGCCTGGAGTGTGGGTGACAGATATGGCTACACCTTC.

The CDR3 coding sequence is TGTGCCAGCAGCTTGTTCAGGGGATTATTCAATGAGCAGTTCTTC. Translating gives CASSLFRGLFNEQFF. The rearrangement links TRBV5-6 to TRBJ2-1; tentatively, D is TRBD1 (6 bases). V was clipped by 1 base and J by 6 bases, with 14 bases between them. The germline CDR1 and CDR2 sequences are SGHDT and YYEEEE. This CDR3 spans 15 amino acids.

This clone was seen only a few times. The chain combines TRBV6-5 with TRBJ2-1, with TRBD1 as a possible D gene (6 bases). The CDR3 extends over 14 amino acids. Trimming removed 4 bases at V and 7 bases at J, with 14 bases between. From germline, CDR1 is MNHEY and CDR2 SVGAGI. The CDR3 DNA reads TGTGCCAGCAGTTGGAACAGGGATGGGAATGAGCAGTTCTTC. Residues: CASSWNRDGNEQFF.

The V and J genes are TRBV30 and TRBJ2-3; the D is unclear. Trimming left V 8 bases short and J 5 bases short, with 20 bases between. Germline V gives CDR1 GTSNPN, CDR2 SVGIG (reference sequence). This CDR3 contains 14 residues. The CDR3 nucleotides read TGTGCCGGAACCCCAGACGGGTTTGTAGATACGCAGTATTTT. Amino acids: CAGTPDGFVDTQYF.

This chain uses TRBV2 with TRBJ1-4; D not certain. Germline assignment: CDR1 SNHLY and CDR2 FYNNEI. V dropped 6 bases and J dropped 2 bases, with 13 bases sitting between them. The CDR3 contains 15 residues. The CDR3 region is CASRDQTETNEKLFF. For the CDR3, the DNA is TGTGCCAGCAGGGACCAGACTGAGACTAATGAAAAACTGTTTTTT.

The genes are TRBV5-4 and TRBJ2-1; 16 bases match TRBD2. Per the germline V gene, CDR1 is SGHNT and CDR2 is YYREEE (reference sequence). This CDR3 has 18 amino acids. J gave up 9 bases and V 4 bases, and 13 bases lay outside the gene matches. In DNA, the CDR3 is TGTGCCAGCAGCCAAGCTCTAGGGACTAGCGGGAGGGGCGGTGAGCAGTTCTTC. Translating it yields CASSQALGTSGRGGEQFF. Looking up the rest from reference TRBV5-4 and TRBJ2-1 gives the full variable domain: ETGVTQSPTHLIKTRGQQVTLRCSSQSGHNTVSWYQQALGQGPQFIFQYYREEENGRGNFPPRFSGLQFPNYSSELNVNALELDDSALYLCASSQALGTSGRGGEQFFGPGTRLTVL.

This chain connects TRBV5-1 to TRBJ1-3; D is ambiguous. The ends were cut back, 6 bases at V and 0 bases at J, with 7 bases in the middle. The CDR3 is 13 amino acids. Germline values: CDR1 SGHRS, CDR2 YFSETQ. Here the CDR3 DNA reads TGCGCCAGCACTGCAAGCTCTGGAAACACCATATATTTT. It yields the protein CASTASSGNTIYF.

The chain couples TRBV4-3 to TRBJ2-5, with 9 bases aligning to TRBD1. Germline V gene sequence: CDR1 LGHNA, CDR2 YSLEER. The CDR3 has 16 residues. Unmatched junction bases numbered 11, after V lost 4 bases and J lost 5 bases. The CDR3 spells CASSPRQGGPRETQYF. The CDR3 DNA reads TGCGCCAGCAGCCCCAGACAGGGGGGACCTAGGGAGACCCAGTACTTC.

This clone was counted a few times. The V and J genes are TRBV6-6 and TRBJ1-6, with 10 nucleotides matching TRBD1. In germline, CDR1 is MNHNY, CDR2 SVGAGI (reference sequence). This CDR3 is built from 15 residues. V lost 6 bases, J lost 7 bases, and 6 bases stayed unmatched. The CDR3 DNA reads TGTGCCAGCAGGCCGACAGGGGGCTTGAATTCACCCCTCCACTTT. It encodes CASRPTGGLNSPLHF.

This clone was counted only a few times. CDR3 region: CASSVSVSNGYTF. For the CDR3, the DNA is TGTGCCAGCAGCGTGTCGGTATCAAACGGCTACACCTTC. The rearrangement uses TRBV9 and TRBJ1-2; D gene uncertain. Per the germline V gene, CDR1 is SGDLS and CDR2 is YYNGEE. V was trimmed by 2 bases and J by 8 bases, leaving 13 bases between them. This CDR3 has 13 amino acids.

DNA of the CDR3: TGTGCCACGACTCCGGGGGCTGGAAACACCATATATTTT. Translating it yields CATTPGAGNTIYF. The chain recombines TRBV15 with TRBJ1-3; TRBD1 is a possible D gene (5 bases). Trimming shortened V by 9 bases and J by 2 bases, and 11 bases separated the two germline ends. Germline assignment: CDR1 LNHNV and CDR2 YYDKDF (reference sequence). The CDR3 sequence is 13 residues long.

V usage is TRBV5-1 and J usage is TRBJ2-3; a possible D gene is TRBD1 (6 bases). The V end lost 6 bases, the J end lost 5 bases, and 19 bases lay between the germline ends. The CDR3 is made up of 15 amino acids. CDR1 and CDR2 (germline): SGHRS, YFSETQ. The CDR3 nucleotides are TGCGCCAGCAAATCCGGGACACTGGTTTTAGATACGCAGTATTTT. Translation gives CASKSGTLVLDTQYF.

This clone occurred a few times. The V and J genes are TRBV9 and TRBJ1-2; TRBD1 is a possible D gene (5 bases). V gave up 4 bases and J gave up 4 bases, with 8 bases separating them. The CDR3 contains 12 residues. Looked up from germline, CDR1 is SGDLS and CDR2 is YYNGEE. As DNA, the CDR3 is TGTGCCAGCAGCCGGGGCCTCTATGGCTACACCTTC. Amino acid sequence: CASSRGLYGYTF.

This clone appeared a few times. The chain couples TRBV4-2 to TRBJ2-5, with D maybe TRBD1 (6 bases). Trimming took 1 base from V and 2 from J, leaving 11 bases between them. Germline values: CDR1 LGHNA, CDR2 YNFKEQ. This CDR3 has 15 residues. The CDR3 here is CASSQAGTGQETQYF. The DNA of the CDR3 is TGTGCCAGCAGCCAAGCGGGCACAGGGCAAGAGACCCAGTACTTC.

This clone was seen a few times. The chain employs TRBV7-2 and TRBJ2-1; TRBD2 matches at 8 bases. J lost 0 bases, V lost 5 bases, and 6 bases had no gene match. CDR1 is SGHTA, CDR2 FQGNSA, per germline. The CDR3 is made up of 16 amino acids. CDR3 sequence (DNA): TGTGCCAGCAGCAAAACCGGGACTAGCTCCTACAATGAGCAGTTCTTC. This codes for CASSKTGTSSYNEQFF.

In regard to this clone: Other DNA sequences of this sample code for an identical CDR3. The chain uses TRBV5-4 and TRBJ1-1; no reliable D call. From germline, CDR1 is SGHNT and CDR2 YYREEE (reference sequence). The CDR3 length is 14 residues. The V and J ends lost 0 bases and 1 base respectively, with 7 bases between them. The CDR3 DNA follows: TGTGCCAGCAGCTTGGAGCAGAGGAACACTGAAGCTTTCTTT. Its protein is CASSLEQRNTEAFF.

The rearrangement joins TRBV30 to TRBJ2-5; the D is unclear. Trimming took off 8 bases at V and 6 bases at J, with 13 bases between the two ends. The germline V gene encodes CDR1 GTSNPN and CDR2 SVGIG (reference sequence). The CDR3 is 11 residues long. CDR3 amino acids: CAVELGKTQYF. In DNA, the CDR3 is TGTGCCGTCGAATTGGGGAAGACCCAGTACTTC. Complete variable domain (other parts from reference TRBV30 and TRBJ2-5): SQTIHQWPATLVQPVGSPLSLECTVEGTSNPNLYWYRQAAGRGLQLLFYSVGIGQISSEVPQNLSASRPQDRQFILSSKKLLLSDSGFYLCAVELGKTQYFGPGTRLLVL.

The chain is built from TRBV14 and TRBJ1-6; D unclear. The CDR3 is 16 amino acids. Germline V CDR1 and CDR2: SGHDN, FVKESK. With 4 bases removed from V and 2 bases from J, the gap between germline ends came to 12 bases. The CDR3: CASSRRQGPYNSPLHF. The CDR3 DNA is TGTGCCAGCAGCCGAAGACAAGGCCCCTATAATTCACCCCTCCACTTT.

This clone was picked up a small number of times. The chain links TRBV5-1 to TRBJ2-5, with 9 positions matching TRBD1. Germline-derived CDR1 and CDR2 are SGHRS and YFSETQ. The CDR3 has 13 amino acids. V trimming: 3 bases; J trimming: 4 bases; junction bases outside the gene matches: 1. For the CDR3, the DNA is TGCGCCAGCAGCTCACAGGGGGCAGAGACCCAGTACTTC. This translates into CASSSQGAETQYF.

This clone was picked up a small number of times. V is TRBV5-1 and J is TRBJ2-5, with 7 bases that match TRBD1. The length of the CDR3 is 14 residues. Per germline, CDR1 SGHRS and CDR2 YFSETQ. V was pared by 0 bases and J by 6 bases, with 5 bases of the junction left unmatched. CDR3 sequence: CASSLAEGAKTQYF. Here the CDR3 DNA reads TGCGCCAGCAGCTTGGCCGAGGGGGCGAAGACCCAGTACTTC.

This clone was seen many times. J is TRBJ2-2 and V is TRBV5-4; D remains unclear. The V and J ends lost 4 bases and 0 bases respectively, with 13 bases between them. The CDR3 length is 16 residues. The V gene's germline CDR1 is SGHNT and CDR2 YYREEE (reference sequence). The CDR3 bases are TGTGCCAGCAGCGCCTACAGCGACTCGAACACCGGGGAGCTGTTTTTT. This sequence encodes CASSAYSDSNTGELFF.